The 8 T cell receptor beta chains below all came from one sample that was sequenced in a study of blood T cell repertoires in COVID-19. Sequencing used immunoSEQ multiplex PCR; TCRdb keeps in-frame clones, though not all of them. The sample consists of around 300,000 clones, 89% of them appearing once. Source material: peripheral blood. The receptors were sampled from a woman aged 35 to 49 who had recovered from COVID-19.

The V gene is TRBV19, the J gene TRBJ1-5; 8 bases are shared with TRBD1. J was trimmed by 0 bases and V by 7 bases; bases with no gene match: 5. Germline lookup yields CDR1 LNHDA and CDR2 SQIVND (reference sequence). The CDR3 is 15 amino acids. The CDR3 nucleotides read TGTGCCAGTACCCCGACAGGGGATAGCAATCAGCCCCAGCATTTT. Protein sequence: CASTPTGDSNQPQHF.

V usage is TRBV10-3 and J usage is TRBJ2-3; 8 positions agree with TRBD1. The J segment lost 4 bases and the V segment lost 4 bases, leaving 4 bases of the junction unmatched. CDR1 is ENHRY, CDR2 SYGVKD, per germline. This CDR3 contains 14 residues. CDR3 amino acids: CAISGQGTADTQYF. CDR3 coding DNA: TGTGCCATCAGTGGACAGGGGACCGCAGATACGCAGTATTTT.

CDR3 coding DNA: TGTGCCAGCAGTTTATTAAGCAGGGGACCCTCTGGTGAGCAGTTCTTC. This encodes CASSLLSRGPSGEQFF. V is TRBV28 and J is TRBJ2-1; D is perhaps TRBD1 (6 bases). Germline values: CDR1 MDHEN, CDR2 SYDVKM. V shed 1 base and J shed 9 bases, with 19 bases lying between them. The CDR3 has 16 amino acids.

This clone occurred a few times. The J gene is TRBJ1-2, the V gene TRBV9; tentative D call: TRBD1 (6 bases). Trimming stripped 0 bases from V and 0 bases from J, with 12 bases between. This CDR3 region has 16 residues. Germline CDR1 is SGDLS and CDR2 is YYNGEE. DNA of the CDR3: TGTGCCAGCAGCGTAGCATCTGGGGGCCCTAACTATGGCTACACCTTC. Protein sequence: CASSVASGGPNYGYTF.

This sequence joins TRBV3-1 (or the pseudogene TRBV3-2) and TRBJ2-6; 7 nucleotides line up with TRBD1. This CDR3 comprises 19 residues. Trimming took 0 bases from V and 0 from J; bases not matched to a gene: 8. Germline CDR1 LGHDT, CDR2 YNNKEL (reference sequence). The CDR3 nucleotides read TGTGCCAGCAGCCAAGACCTGGGACAGACCTTCTCTGGGGCCAACGTCCTGACTTTC. It yields the protein CASSQDLGQTFSGANVLTF.

The chain employs TRBV27 and TRBJ1-3; D is unresolved. The germline gives CDR1 MNHEY, CDR2 SMNVEV (reference sequence). Trimming cost V 5 bases and J 3 bases, with 14 bases left between them. The length of the CDR3 is 15 residues. CDR3 coding DNA: TGTGCCAGCAGTACGACCAGGAGGCTTGGAAACACCATATATTTT. Translated: CASSTTRRLGNTIYF.

The chain has TRBV23-1 and TRBJ2-5, with 9 bases aligning to TRBD1. TRBV23-1 counts as an open reading frame of uncertain function. This CDR3 contains 15 residues. The junction had 11 bases not matched to a gene; V was cut back by 4 bases and J by 8 bases. CDR3 region: CASSLTRGQGCTQYF. DNA for the CDR3: TGCGCCAGCAGTCTTACACGGGGACAGGGATGTACCCAGTACTTC.

V gene TRBV5-1 combines with J gene TRBJ2-3, with D maybe TRBD1 (5 bases). Per germline, CDR1 SGHRS and CDR2 YFSETQ. This CDR3 comprises 14 residues. V lost 0 bases to trimming and J lost 4 bases, with 9 bases between them. The CDR3 spells CASSLGQGPDTQYF. Written as DNA, the CDR3 is TGCGCCAGCAGCTTGGGGCAGGGCCCAGATACGCAGTATTTT.